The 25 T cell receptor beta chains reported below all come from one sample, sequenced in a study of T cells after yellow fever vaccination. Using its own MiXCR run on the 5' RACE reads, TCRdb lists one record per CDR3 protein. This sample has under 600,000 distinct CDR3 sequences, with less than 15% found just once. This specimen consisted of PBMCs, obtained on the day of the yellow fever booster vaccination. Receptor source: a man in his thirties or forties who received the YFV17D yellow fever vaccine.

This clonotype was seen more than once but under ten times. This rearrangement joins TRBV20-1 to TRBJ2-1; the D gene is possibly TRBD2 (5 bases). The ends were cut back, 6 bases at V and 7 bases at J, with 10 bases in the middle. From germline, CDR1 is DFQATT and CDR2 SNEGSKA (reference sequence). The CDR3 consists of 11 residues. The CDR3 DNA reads TGCAGTGCGGGAGTACGTAATGAGCAGTTCTTC. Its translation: CSAGVRNEQFF.

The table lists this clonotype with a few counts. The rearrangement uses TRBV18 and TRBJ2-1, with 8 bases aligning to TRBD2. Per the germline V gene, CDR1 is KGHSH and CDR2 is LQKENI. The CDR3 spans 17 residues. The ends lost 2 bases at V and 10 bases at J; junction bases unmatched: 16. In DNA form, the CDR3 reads TGTGCCAGCTCACCAATCTGGGTTTCGGGAGGGCCCCAGGAGCAGTTCTTC. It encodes CASSPIWVSGGPQEQFF. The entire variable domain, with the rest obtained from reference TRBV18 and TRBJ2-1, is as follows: NAGVMQNPRHLVRRRGQEARLRCSPMKGHSHVYWYRQLPEEGLKFMVYLQKENIIDESGMPKERFSAEFPKEGPSILRIQQVVRGDSAAYFCASSPIWVSGGPQEQFFGPGTRLTVL.

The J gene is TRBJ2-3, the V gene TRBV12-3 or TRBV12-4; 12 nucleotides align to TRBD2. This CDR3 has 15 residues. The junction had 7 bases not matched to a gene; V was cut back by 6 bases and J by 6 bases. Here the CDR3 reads CASSRLAGVEDTQYF. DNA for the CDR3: TGTGCCAGCAGCCGACTAGCGGGAGTGGAGGATACGCAGTATTTT.

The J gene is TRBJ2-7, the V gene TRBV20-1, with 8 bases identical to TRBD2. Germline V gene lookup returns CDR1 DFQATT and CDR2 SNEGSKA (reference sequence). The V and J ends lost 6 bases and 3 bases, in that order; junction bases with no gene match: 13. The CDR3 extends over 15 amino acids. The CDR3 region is CSAQRDGRARYEQYF. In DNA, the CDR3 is TGCAGTGCACAACGGGACGGGAGGGCGCGCTACGAGCAGTACTTC.

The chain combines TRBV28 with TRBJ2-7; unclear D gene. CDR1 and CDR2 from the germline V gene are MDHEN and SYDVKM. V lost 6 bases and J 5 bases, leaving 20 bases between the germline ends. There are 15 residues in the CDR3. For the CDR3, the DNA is TGTGCCAGCAGGGCGCTGGCGGAATATCACAACGAGCAGTACTTC. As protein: CASRALAEYHNEQYF. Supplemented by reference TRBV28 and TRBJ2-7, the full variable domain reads DVKVTQSSRYLVKRTGEKVFLECVQDMDHENMFWYRQDPGLGLRLIYFSYDVKMKEKGDIPEGYSVSREKKERFSLILESASTNQTSMYLCASRALAEYHNEQYFGPGTRLTVT.

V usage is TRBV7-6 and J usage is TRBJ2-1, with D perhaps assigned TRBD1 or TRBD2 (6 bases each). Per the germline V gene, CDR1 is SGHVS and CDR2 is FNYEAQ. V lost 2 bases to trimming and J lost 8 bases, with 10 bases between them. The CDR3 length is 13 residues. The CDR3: CASSLKGGDEQFF. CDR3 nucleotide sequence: TGTGCCAGCAGCTTAAAGGGGGGCGATGAGCAGTTCTTC. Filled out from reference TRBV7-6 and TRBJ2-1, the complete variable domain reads GAGVSQSPRYKVTKRGQDVALRCDPISGHVSLYWYRQALGQGPEFLTYFNYEAQQDKSGLPNDRFSAERPEGSISTLTIQRTEQRDSAMYRCASSLKGGDEQFFGPGTRLTVL.

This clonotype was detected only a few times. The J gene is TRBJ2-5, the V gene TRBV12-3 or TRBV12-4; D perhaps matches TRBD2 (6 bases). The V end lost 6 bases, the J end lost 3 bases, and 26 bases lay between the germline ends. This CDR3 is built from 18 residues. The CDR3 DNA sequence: TGTGCCAGCAGGGCGGGAACCAGACTAGTGGTGGAGGAAGAGACCCAGTACTTC. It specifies CASRAGTRLVVEEETQYF.

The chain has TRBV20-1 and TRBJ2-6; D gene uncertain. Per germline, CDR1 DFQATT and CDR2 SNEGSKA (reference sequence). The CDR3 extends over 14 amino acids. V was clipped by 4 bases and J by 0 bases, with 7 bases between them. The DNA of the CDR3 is TGCAGTGCTATTTCAAACTCTGGGGCCAACGTCCTGACTTTC. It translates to CSAISNSGANVLTF.

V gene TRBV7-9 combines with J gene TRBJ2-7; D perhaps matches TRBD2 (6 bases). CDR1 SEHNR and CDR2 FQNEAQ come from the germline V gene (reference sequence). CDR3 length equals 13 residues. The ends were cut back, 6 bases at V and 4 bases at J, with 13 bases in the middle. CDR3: CASSRDWSYEQYF. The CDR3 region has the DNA TGTGCCAGCAGTCGGGACTGGTCGTACGAGCAGTACTTC.

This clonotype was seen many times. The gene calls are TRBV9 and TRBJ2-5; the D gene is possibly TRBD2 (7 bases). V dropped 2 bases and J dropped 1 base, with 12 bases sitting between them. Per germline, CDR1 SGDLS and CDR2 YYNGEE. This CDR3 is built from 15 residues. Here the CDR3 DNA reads TGTGCCAGCAGCGTGGGGGGGGCTGCCCAAGAGACCCAGTACTTC. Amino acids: CASSVGGAAQETQYF.

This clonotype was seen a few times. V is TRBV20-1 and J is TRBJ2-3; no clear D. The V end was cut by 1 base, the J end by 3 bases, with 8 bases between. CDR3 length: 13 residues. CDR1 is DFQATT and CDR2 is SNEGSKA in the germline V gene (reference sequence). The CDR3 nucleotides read TGCAGTGCTAGAGTGACTCTAACAGATACGCAGTATTTT. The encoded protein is CSARVTLTDTQYF.

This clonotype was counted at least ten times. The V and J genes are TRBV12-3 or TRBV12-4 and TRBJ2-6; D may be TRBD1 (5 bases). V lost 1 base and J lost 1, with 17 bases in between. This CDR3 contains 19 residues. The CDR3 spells CASSLGMTSQASGANVLTF. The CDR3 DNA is TGTGCCAGCAGTTTAGGGATGACATCACAGGCATCTGGGGCCAACGTCCTGACTTTC.

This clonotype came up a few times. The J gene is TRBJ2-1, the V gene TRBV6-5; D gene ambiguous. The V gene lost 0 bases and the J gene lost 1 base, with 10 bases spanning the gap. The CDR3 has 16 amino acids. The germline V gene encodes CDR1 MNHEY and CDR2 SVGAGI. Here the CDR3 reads CASSYSWEMSYNEQFF. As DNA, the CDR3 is TGTGCCAGCAGTTACTCGTGGGAAATGTCCTACAATGAGCAGTTCTTC.

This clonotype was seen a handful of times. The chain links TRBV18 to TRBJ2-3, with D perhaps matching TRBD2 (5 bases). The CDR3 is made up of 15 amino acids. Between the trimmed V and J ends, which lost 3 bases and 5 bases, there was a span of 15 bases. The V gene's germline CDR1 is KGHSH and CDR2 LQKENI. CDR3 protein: CASSPQMPGRDTQYF. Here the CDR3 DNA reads TGTGCCAGCTCACCCCAAATGCCGGGGAGAGATACGCAGTATTTT. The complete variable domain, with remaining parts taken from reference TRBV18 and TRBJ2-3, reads NAGVMQNPRHLVRRRGQEARLRCSPMKGHSHVYWYRQLPEEGLKFMVYLQKENIIDESGMPKERFSAEFPKEGPSILRIQQVVRGDSAAYFCASSPQMPGRDTQYFGPGTRLTVL.

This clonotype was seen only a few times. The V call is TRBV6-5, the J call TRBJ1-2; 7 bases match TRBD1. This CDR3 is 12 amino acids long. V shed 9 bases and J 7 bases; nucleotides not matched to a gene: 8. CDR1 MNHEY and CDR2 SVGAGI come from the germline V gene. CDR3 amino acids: CASYRTGLGYTF. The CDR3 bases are TGTGCCAGTTATAGGACAGGACTTGGCTACACCTTC.

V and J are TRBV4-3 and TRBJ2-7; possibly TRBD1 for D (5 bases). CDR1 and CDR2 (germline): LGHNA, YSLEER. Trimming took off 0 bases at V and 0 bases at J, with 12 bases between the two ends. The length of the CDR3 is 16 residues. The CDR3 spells CASSQDLADTSYEQYF. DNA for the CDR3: TGCGCCAGCAGCCAAGATTTGGCGGACACCTCCTACGAGCAGTACTTC.

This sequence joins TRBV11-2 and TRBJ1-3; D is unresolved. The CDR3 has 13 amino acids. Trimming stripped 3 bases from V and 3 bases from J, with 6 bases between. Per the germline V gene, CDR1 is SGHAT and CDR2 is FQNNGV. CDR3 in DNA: TGTGCCAGCAGCTTCTCTGTTGGAAACACCATATATTTT. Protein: CASSFSVGNTIYF.

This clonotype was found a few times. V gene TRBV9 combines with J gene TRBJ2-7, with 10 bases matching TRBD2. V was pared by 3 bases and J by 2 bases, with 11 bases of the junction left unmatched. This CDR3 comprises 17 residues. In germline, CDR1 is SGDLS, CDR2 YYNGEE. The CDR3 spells CASSGGFTAGGPYEQYF. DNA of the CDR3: TGTGCCAGCAGCGGAGGGTTTACAGCGGGAGGGCCCTACGAGCAGTACTTC.

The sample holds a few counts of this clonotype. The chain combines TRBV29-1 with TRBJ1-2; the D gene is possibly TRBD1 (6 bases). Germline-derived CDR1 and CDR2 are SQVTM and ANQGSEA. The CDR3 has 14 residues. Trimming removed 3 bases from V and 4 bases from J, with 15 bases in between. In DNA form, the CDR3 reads TGCAGCGTTGATAGGGAGGGGGTTTTCTATGGCTACACCTTC. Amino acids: CSVDREGVFYGYTF.

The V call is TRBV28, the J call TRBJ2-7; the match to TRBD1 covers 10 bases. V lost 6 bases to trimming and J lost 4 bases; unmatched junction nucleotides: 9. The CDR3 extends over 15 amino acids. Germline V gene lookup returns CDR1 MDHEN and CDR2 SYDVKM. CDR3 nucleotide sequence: TGTGCCAGCAGGGCCGCGGACAGGGGGTTGTACGAGCAGTACTTC. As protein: CASRAADRGLYEQYF.

The CDR3, as DNA: TGTGCCAGCAGTTTAACGCCGGGAGGAATCTTAGATACGCAGTATTTT. It specifies CASSLTPGGILDTQYF. The rearrangement links TRBV12-3 or TRBV12-4 to TRBJ2-3; TRBD2 aligns across 7 bases. The V and J ends lost 2 bases and 5 bases, in that order; junction bases with no gene match: 10. The CDR3 runs to 16 residues.

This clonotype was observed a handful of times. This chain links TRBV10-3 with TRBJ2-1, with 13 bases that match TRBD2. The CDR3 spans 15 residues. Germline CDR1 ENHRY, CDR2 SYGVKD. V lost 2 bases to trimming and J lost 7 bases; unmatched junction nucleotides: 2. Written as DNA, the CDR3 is TGTGCCATCAGTGAGGGGACTAGCGGGATGAATGAGCAGTTCTTC. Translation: CAISEGTSGMNEQFF.

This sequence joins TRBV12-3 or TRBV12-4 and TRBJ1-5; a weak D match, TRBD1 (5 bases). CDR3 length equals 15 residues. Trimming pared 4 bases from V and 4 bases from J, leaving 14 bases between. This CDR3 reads CASSSGTTENQPQHF. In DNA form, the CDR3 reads TGTGCCAGCAGTTCCGGGACCACTGAAAATCAGCCCCAGCATTTT.

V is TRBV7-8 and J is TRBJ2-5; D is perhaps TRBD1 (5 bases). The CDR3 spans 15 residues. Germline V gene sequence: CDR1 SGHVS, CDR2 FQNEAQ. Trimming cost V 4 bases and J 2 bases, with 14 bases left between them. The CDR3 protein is CASSSRGRAQETQYF. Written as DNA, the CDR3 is TGTGCCAGCAGCTCTAGGGGCAGGGCACAAGAGACCCAGTACTTC. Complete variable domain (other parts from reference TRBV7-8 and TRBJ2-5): GAGVSQSPRYKVAKRGQDVALRCDPISGHVSLFWYQQALGQGPEFLTYFQNEAQLDKSGLPSDRFFAERPEGSVSTLKIQRTQQEDSAVYLCASSSRGRAQETQYFGPGTRLLVL.

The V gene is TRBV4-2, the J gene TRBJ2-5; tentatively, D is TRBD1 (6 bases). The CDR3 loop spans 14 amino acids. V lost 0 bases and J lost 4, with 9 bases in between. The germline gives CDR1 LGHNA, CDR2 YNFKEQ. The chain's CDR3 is CASSQDPRGETQYF. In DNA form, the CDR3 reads TGTGCCAGCAGCCAAGATCCCAGGGGAGAGACCCAGTACTTC.